These 22 T cell receptor beta chains originate from one sample sequenced in a study of monozygotic twins with inflammatory bowel disease. TCRdb reanalyzed the 5' RACE reads, giving one entry per CDR3 protein sequence and no DNA. This sample's table has a few hundred thousand distinct CDR3 sequences. The specimen sequenced was blood. The origin of the receptors is a human donor with ulcerative colitis or Crohn's disease, or a healthy co-twin of an affected twin (not recorded which).

V gene TRBV11-2 combines with J gene TRBJ2-1. This CDR3 comprises 12 residues. The germline V gene encodes CDR1 SGHAT and CDR2 FQNNGV. CDR3 in amino acids: CASSLVLLEQFF.

The chain carries TRBV7-2 and TRBJ2-7; TCRdb's assignment of TRBD1 cannot be checked, as there is no DNA. This CDR3 region has 15 residues. Germline lookup yields CDR1 SGHTA and CDR2 FQGNSA. Here the CDR3 reads CASSSYSGAPYEQYF.

The chain combines TRBV29-1 with TRBJ2-1; TCRdb reports TRBD2, a call that lacks DNA to check it against. The CDR3 spans 14 residues. Germline V lookup: CDR1 SQVTM, CDR2 ANQGSEA. The CDR3 loop is CSENTGRGSNEQFF.

The chain recombines TRBV5-1 with TRBJ2-2; the TCRdb D gene call, TRBD1, has no DNA to confirm it. CDR3 length: 15 amino acids. Per the germline V gene, CDR1 is SGHRS and CDR2 is YFSETQ. This CDR3 reads CASLPTGVGTGELFF.

V is TRBV28 and J is TRBJ1-2; TCRdb designates TRBD1, a call that cannot be tested without DNA. The length of the CDR3 is 11 residues. Germline values: CDR1 MDHEN, CDR2 SYDVKM. The CDR3 spells CASRLQEGYTF.

The V call is TRBV5-6, the J call TRBJ2-1; the TCRdb call, TRBD2, lacks DNA for checking. The CDR3 contains 15 residues. The germline V gene encodes CDR1 SGHDT and CDR2 YYEEEE. CDR3 residues: CASSLGTSGSTEQFF.

V gene TRBV5-1 combines with J gene TRBJ1-4; lacking DNA, the TRBD1 call made by TCRdb goes unchecked. This CDR3 spans 14 amino acids. Germline CDR1 and CDR2: SGHRS and YFSETQ. CDR3: CASSPGRTFEKLFF. Looking up the rest from reference TRBV5-1 and TRBJ1-4 gives the full variable domain: KAGVTQTPRYLIKTRGQQVTLSCSPISGHRSVSWYQQTPGQGLQFLFEYFSETQRNKGNFPGRFSGRQFSNSRSEMNVSTLELGDSALYLCASSPGRTFEKLFFGSGTQLSVL.

The chain employs TRBV12-3 or TRBV12-4 and TRBJ1-4; the TCRdb D gene call, TRBD1, has no DNA to confirm it. The CDR3 consists of 15 residues. The CDR3 region is CASSFGGTGGEKLFF.

The chain employs TRBV30 and TRBJ1-5; lacking DNA, the TRBD1 call made by TCRdb goes unchecked. The CDR3 is 15 residues long. The V gene's germline CDR1 is GTSNPN and CDR2 SVGIG (reference sequence). This CDR3 is CAWSVHAGANQPQHF.

The genes are TRBV7-9 and TRBJ1-4; TCRdb selects TRBD1, and the lack of DNA leaves this call unchecked. This CDR3 is 13 amino acids long. CDR1 is SEHNR, CDR2 FQNEAQ, per germline (reference sequence). The CDR3 reads CASSVYSGEKLFF.

The V call is TRBV30, the J call TRBJ2-7; the D call from TCRdb, TRBD1, cannot be confirmed without DNA. The CDR3 has 14 residues. CDR1 GTSNPN and CDR2 SVGIG come from the germline V gene (reference sequence). The CDR3 sequence: CAWSLGTGDYEQYF. Based on the CDR3 plus reference TRBV30 and TRBJ2-7, the full variable domain is SQTIHQWPATLVQPVGSPLSLECTVEGTSNPNLYWYRQAAGRGLQLLFYSVGIGQISSEVPQNLSASRPQDRQFILSSKKLLLSDSGFYLCAWSLGTGDYEQYFGPGTRLTVT.

The gene calls are TRBV4-3 and TRBJ2-2; TCRdb proposes TRBD2, but this gene call is untestable without DNA. The germline V gene encodes CDR1 LGHNA and CDR2 YSLEER. The CDR3 totals 16 residues. The CDR3 sequence: CASSQAGGVWAGELFF.

The V and J genes are TRBV19 and TRBJ1-1; as DNA is missing, the TRBD1 call by TCRdb cannot be tested. From germline, CDR1 is LNHDA and CDR2 SQIVND (reference sequence). This CDR3 is built from 14 residues. CDR3 sequence: CASGRQGVSTEAFF.

This sequence joins TRBV7-9 and TRBJ2-1; TCRdb calls TRBD1, which cannot be checked without DNA. The CDR3 consists of 14 residues. Germline loops: CDR1 SEHNR, CDR2 FQNEAQ (reference sequence). The CDR3 loop is CASSLGQGRNEQFF.

The chain carries TRBV29-1 and TRBJ2-5. CDR1 is SQVTM, CDR2 ANQGSEA, per germline. The CDR3 extends over 13 amino acids. The CDR3 protein is CSVGSRTRETQYF.

CDR3 sequence reads: CASSLEPLAGLSYNEQFF. V and J are TRBV4-3 and TRBJ2-1; TCRdb's assignment of TRBD2 cannot be checked, as there is no DNA. The CDR3 totals 18 residues. Germline values: CDR1 LGHNA, CDR2 YSLEER.

The J gene is TRBJ2-2, the V gene TRBV5-1. CDR1 and CDR2 (germline): SGHRS, YFSETQ. This CDR3 has 16 residues. The CDR3 spells CASMSGLAGPTGELFF.

This rearrangement joins TRBV7-8 to TRBJ2-3; the D call of TRBD2 rests on TCRdb alone, since no DNA is present to check it. Germline CDR1 and CDR2: SGHVS and FQNEAQ. CDR3 length equals 17 residues. The CDR3 sequence: CASSSRLAGGGTDTQYF.

The chain links TRBV6-1 to TRBJ1-4; TCRdb selects TRBD1, and the lack of DNA leaves this call unchecked. CDR3 length: 14 amino acids. In germline, CDR1 is MNHNS, CDR2 SASEGT. The CDR3 loop is CASTRGQGNEKLFF.

The chain recombines TRBV7-9 with TRBJ1-4. The CDR3 has 14 residues. Germline V CDR1 and CDR2: SEHNR, FQNEAQ (reference sequence). The CDR3 sequence is CASNLRPGNEKLFF.

This chain links TRBV4-3 with TRBJ2-1. Germline CDR1 is LGHNA and CDR2 is YSLEER. The CDR3 consists of 16 residues. The CDR3 sequence is CASSQDVGSSYNEQFF.

The rearrangement joins TRBV5-1 to TRBJ2-3; TCRdb lists TRBD1, though no DNA is available to test this call. The CDR3 is made up of 16 amino acids. Looked up from germline, CDR1 is SGHRS and CDR2 is YFSETQ. CDR3 region: CTSSLALTQGRDTQYF.